The T cell receptor beta chain described here comes from a study of cytomegalovirus exposure and HLA in healthy donors. Overall study: A later analysis reported the approximately 120 validation repertoires used the same platform as the approximately 670 first-cohort repertoires.

The V end lost 11 bases, the J end lost 8 bases, and 22 bases lay between the germline ends. In germline, CDR1 is LNHDA, CDR2 SQIVND (reference sequence). CDR3 size: 14 residues. Generated by immunoSEQ multiplex PCR, the TCRdb table keeps only in-frame clones and is missing some. The repertoire has roughly 200,000 clones, roughly 81% of them found once; the top ten carry roughly 1.2%. This clone was seen a handful of times. This receptor was obtained from a woman between 25 and 40 years old in good health and CMV-seronegative. The chain combines TRBV19 with TRBJ1-3; D is unclear. Specimen: PBMCs. This CDR3 reads CASPSPGPWDTIYF. The CDR3 nucleotides read TGTGCCTCTCCAAGTCCGGGTCCGTGGGACACCATATATTTT.